A single sample is the source of the 20 T cell receptor beta chains below, sequenced in a study of CD8+CD57+ T cells in acquired aplastic anemia. Genomic DNA constituted the template upon which TCR beta VDJ and CDR3 profiling was performed. TCRdb reprocessed the reads with MiXCR, giving one entry per CDR3 protein. The data contain 400,000 to 500,000 distinct CDR3 sequences, about 70% of them singletons. The sample comprised sorted CD4+, CD8+, or CD8+CD57+ T cells (not recorded which) from PBMCs. The receptors derive from a human donor in good health, serving as a control.

The V gene is TRBV25-1, the J gene TRBJ1-2; 8 nucleotides agree with TRBD1. This CDR3 has 14 residues. V lost 2 bases and J lost 8; bases outside the gene matches: 7. Germline V gene data show CDR1 as MGHDK and CDR2 as SYGVNS. The chain's CDR3 is CASSEPDRAEGYTF. CDR3 DNA sequence: TGTGCCAGCAGTGAACCGGACAGGGCGGAAGGCTACACCTTC.

Worth noting for this clonotype: With a much larger clone just one base away, this may be a read error. V and J are TRBV24-1 and TRBJ2-7, with 11 bases fitting TRBD2. The CDR3 has 14 amino acids. The germline V gene encodes CDR1 KGHDR and CDR2 SFDVKD. V lost 12 bases and J lost 6; bases outside the gene matches: 12. CDR3 bases: TGTGCCTGGAGTCTCGAACTAGCGGGGGTCGAGCAGTACTTC. As protein: CAWSLELAGVEQYF.

V is TRBV19 and J is TRBJ2-7; D is unresolved. The germline CDR1 and CDR2 sequences are LNHDA and SQIVND (reference sequence). This CDR3 is 13 amino acids long. V lost 3 bases and J lost 7, with 13 bases in between. CDR3 DNA sequence: TGTGCCAGTAGTATGGGATCGGCTTCTGAGCAGTACTTC. Protein product: CASSMGSASEQYF.

For this clonotype: The junction differs from germline at one of its ends, possibly a read error. The V and J genes are TRBV7-3 and TRBJ1-1, with a weak D call TRBD1 (5 bases). The CDR3 is made up of 15 amino acids. CDR1 and CDR2 (germline): SGHTA, FQGTGA. This CDR3 reads CASSHRWGTDTAAFF. In DNA form, the CDR3 reads TGCGCCAGCAGCCACCGATGGGGGACGGATACTGCCGCTTTCTTT.

Regarding this clonotype: The junction departs from the called germline gene at one end, perhaps through a read error. The gene calls are TRBV29-1 and TRBJ2-7, with 9 positions matching TRBD2. CDR1 and CDR2 (germline): SQVTM, ANQGSEA. The CDR3 totals 15 residues. CDR3 sequence reads: CSVNRRAGGAYEQYF. CDR3 sequence (DNA): TGTAGCGTGAACAGACGAGCGGGGGGTGCCTACGAGCAGTACTTC.

V is TRBV7-9 and J is TRBJ2-7, with no clear D. The CDR3 has 15 amino acids. Trimming took 0 bases from V and 1 from J, leaving 10 bases between them. Per the germline V gene, CDR1 is SEHNR and CDR2 is FQNEAQ (reference sequence). The CDR3 bases are TGTGCCAGCAGCTTAGCCGGGTCCCCTTCCTACGAGCAGTACTTC. Translated, it gives CASSLAGSPSYEQYF.

The chain recombines TRBV15 with TRBJ2-7, with TRBD2 identical over 8 bases. The ends lost 0 bases at V and 6 bases at J; junction bases unmatched: 10. CDR1 is LNHNV and CDR2 is YYDKDF in the germline V gene (reference sequence). This CDR3 is 16 amino acids long. The CDR3 protein is CATSRESEREKGEQYF. In DNA, the CDR3 is TGTGCCACCAGCAGAGAGAGTGAGCGGGAGAAGGGCGAGCAGTACTTC. Drawing the rest from reference TRBV15 and TRBJ2-7, the complete variable domain is DAMVIQNPRYQVTQFGKPVTLSCSQTLNHNVMYWYQQKSSQAPKLLFHYYDKDFNNEADTPDNFQSRRPNTSFCFLDIRSPGLGDTAMYLCATSRESEREKGEQYFGPGTRLTVT.

This clonotype came up many times. V and J are TRBV29-1 and TRBJ1-3; perhaps TRBD1 as D (6 bases). This CDR3 region has 13 residues. Germline V gene data show CDR1 as SQVTM and CDR2 as ANQGSEA. V lost 6 bases and J lost 0, with 9 bases in between. CDR3 coding DNA: TGCAGCGTGGGACACCGCTCTGGAAACACCATATATTTT. This translates into CSVGHRSGNTIYF. The full variable domain, its missing parts supplied by reference TRBV29-1 and TRBJ1-3, is SAVISQKPSRDICQRGTSLTIQCQVDSQVTMMFWYRQQPGQSLTLIATANQGSEATYESGFVIDKFPISRPNLTFSTLTVSNMSPEDSSIYLCSVGHRSGNTIYFGEGSWLTVV.

The chain joins TRBV6-1 to TRBJ1-1; 8 bases line up with TRBD1. Trimming removed 5 bases from V and 1 base from J; junction bases left unmatched: 9. Per the germline V gene, CDR1 is MNHNS and CDR2 is SASEGT. The CDR3 is made up of 16 amino acids. The CDR3 sequence: CASSPRTGRGNTEAFF. Written as DNA, the CDR3 is TGTGCCAGCAGTCCCCGGACAGGGCGTGGGAACACTGAAGCTTTCTTT.

The chain uses TRBV20-1 and TRBJ1-6; D is unclear. Germline-derived CDR1 and CDR2 are DFQATT and SNEGSKA (reference sequence). The CDR3 sequence is 15 residues long. V was pared by 0 bases and J by 7 bases, with 13 bases between. The CDR3 sequence is CSARDPQKRNSPLHF. The DNA for the CDR3 is TGCAGTGCTAGAGACCCACAGAAAAGGAATTCACCCCTCCACTTT.

This clonotype was seen repeatedly, ten times or more. The chain links TRBV6-5 to TRBJ2-3; D unclear. Germline V gene data show CDR1 as MNHEY and CDR2 as SVGAGI. Trimming removed 8 bases from V and 7 bases from J, with 7 bases in between. The CDR3 loop spans 10 amino acids. The DNA of the CDR3 is TGTGCCAGCGGAAGGTATACGCAGTATTTT. It translates to CASGRYTQYF.

This clonotype was observed many times. The J gene is TRBJ1-5, the V gene TRBV12-3 or TRBV12-4, with D tentatively TRBD1 (5 bases). V dropped 10 bases and J dropped 5 bases, with 12 bases sitting between them. The CDR3 is 12 amino acids. CDR3 sequence (DNA): TGTGCCACCCAAACAGGCTATCAGCCCCAGCATTTT. Translation: CATQTGYQPQHF.

Notes on this clonotype: Given the absence of the conserved phenylalanine or tryptophan at the CDR3 end, a read error is likely. No DNA is shown, since the ends of the CDR3 on it are uncertain; the CDR3 is the one TCRdb lists. The V and J genes are TRBV24-1 and TRBJ1-2. Germline-derived CDR1 and CDR2 are KGHDR and SFDVKD. The CDR3 numbers 15 amino acids, ends counted. CDR3 region: CATSDLESAGYGYTP.

With respect to this clonotype: Its ends do not fully match the called genes, so a read error is possible. The chain recombines TRBV7-2 with TRBJ1-2, with no clear D. The CDR3 covers 15 residues. Germline V gene lookup returns CDR1 SGHTA and CDR2 FQGNSA. CDR3 in amino acids: CASSVGPGPDYGYTF. The DNA of the CDR3 is TGCGCCAGCAGCGTAGGGCCAGGTCCCGACTATGGATACACCTTC. Full variable domain (remainder filled in from reference TRBV7-2 and TRBJ1-2): GAGVSQSPSNKVTEKGKDVELRCDPISGHTALYWYRQSLGQGLEFLIYFQGNSAPDKSGLPSDRFSAERTGGSVSTLTIQRTQQEDSAVYLCASSVGPGPDYGYTFGSGTRLTVV.

A remark on this clonotype: A read error may produce the germline difference seen at one junction end. The chain has TRBV2 and TRBJ1-5, with a tentative D call TRBD1 (6 bases). Per germline, CDR1 SNHLY and CDR2 FYNNEI. The CDR3 sequence is 12 residues long. CDR3 DNA sequence: TGTGCCAGCAGTGAAGACGGGGGGACACAGCGTTTT. Amino acids: CASSEDGGTQRF.

This clonotype came up many times. The chain uses TRBV12-3 or TRBV12-4 and TRBJ1-2; D unclear. V lost 6 bases and J lost 8, with 13 bases in between. This CDR3 has 12 amino acids. The CDR3 nucleotides read TGTGCCAGCAGGCAAACGACTGGCGGCTACACCTTC. Residues: CASRQTTGGYTF.

This clonotype has at least ten counts. The chain joins TRBV4-3 to TRBJ1-3, with D hard to call. This CDR3 has 13 amino acids. Per the germline V gene, CDR1 is LGHNA and CDR2 is YSLEER. The V and J ends lost 3 bases and 4 bases respectively, with 7 bases between them. Here the CDR3 DNA reads TGCGCCAGCAGCCATGGGGAGGGAAACACCATATATTTT. Translated, it gives CASSHGEGNTIYF.

This clonotype was found once. One end of the junction fails to match germline, which may point to a read error. The chain employs TRBV7-9 and TRBJ1-1; unclear D gene. CDR3 size: 13 residues. The germline CDR1 and CDR2 sequences are SEHNR and FQNEAQ (reference sequence). The CDR3 coding sequence is TGCAGCAGTAAATTCGTTGTTAACACTGAAGCTTTCTTT. The encoded protein is CSSKFVVNTEAFF.

Points on this clonotype: A junction end diverges from the germline sequence, so it may reflect a read error. The chain couples TRBV7-3 to TRBJ2-7; the D is unclear. CDR3 size: 14 residues. The V gene's germline CDR1 is SGHTA and CDR2 FQGTGA. For the CDR3, the DNA is TGTGCCAGCAGTGAAGTGTCGAGCTCCTACAAGCAGTACTTC. Translated, it gives CASSEVSSSYKQYF.

This clonotype appeared many times. The V and J genes are TRBV2 and TRBJ2-3; 7 nucleotides match TRBD1. The CDR3 covers 15 residues. CDR1 is SNHLY, CDR2 FYNNEI, per germline. Trimming took 6 bases from V and 0 from J; bases not matched to a gene: 6. The CDR3 region has the DNA TGTGCCAGCAGGGGGGACAGTCTAAGCACAGATACGCAGTATTTT. Protein product: CASRGDSLSTDTQYF.